This T cell receptor (beta chain) was obtained from a study of blood T cell repertoires in COVID-19 (dated by TCRdb to about 2020). About the study as a whole: The collaborator samples originated in the United States, Italy and Spain and spanned the acute and convalescent phases of COVID-19. The material from the prospective study consisted of cDNA or gDNA derived from T cells, B-cell-depleted T cells, or PBMCs. The dataset comprised deeply sampled blood TCRbeta repertoires from subjects exposed to, actively infected with, or recovered from COVID-19. The repertoires were made available in a free public database intended to serve as a resource for research on the immune response to SARS-CoV-2. Samples were obtained from the ongoing ImmuneRACE study (first 160 participants) and from over a thousand subjects provided by 6 global collaborators. A de-identified subject ID, COVID-19 status, age in years and sex were almost always included in the sample metadata. Where available, HLA class I and class II types were taken from metadata supplied by the sample provider and were not determined by assay-based typing. Overall results and qualifications from the work: The quantity of clinical and demographic metadata differed by source and by participant and was supplied without curation.

CDR1 and CDR2 are read off the germline V gene (reference sequence) as LNHNV and YYDKDF. Inclusive of the bounding cysteine and phenylalanine, the CDR3 is 14 residues long. The sequence is cut down to CDR3 DNA, 42 bases in frame from base 1. V and J are truncated by 2 bases and 2 bases respectively, leaving an intervening sequence of 9 bases. A word on this clone: Its antigen is unknown. The sample holds no much larger clone one base away, and base qualities are not on file.

The immunoSEQ Assay, a bias-controlled multiplex PCR, was used to amplify TCRbeta CDR3 regions from genomic DNA. Per the source publication's procedure: Within the assay, amplification of reference gene primers was used to estimate how many nucleated cells each sample contained. To quantify the absolute abundance of each unique TCRbeta CDR3 rearrangement, sequence reads were collapsed and filtered. For each sample, productive Simpson clonality was calculated by taking the square root of Simpson's diversity index across productive rearrangements. TCRdb retrieved this table from immuneACCESS and kept in-frame rearrangements only. Not all clones are present; in checked studies, unresolved V genes account for under half, and no reason is known for the remainder. V, J and clone size are taken as reported in that table, and D and trimming were inferred from the DNA itself. This sample lists tens of thousands of clones; 85% to 90% were detected once. Around 8% of the sample comes from the top ten.

The collaborating institutions used their own protocols to collect whole blood in K2EDTA tubes. For TCRbeta analysis, collaborators shipped samples as frozen whole blood, isolated PBMCs, or DNA extracted from either of those sample types. Sequenced material: peripheral blood. The chain couples TRBV15 to TRBJ1-1; no D segment can be confidently identified. This receptor was identified in a man between 50 and 59 years old with active COVID-19. The bases are TGTGCCACCAGCAGAACGAGCGTAAACACTGAAGCTTTCTTT. This is translated as CATSRTSVNTEAFF.